The T cell receptor (beta chain) described here comes from a study of T cells in Graves' hyperthyroidism and ophthalmopathy (dated by TCRdb to the late 2010s). Looking at the study overall: To identify distinguishing TCR V-J signatures, a discovery cohort of about 100 patients was used, comprising 40 to 45 with Graves' ophthalmopathy and around 57 with stable Graves' hyperthyroidism. An independent validation cohort of under 20 hyperthyroidism patients and more than 15 patients who later progressed to ophthalmopathy tested prospective prediction of ophthalmopathy. For training and testing, the 100 or so patients in the discovery cohort were randomly divided in a 7:3 ratio. In addition, the study compared T-cell repertoires in thyroid tissue and in blood from a handful of Graves' hyperthyroidism patients. After sampling, hyperthyroidism patients received methimazole starting at 30 mg daily, and ophthalmopathy patients received high-dose intravenous methylprednisolone. TCR Vbeta CDR3 sequencing of fewer than 150 peripheral blood samples (43 ophthalmopathy, approximately 80 hyperthyroidism and around 17 progressor patients) is reported in the paper.

Stable Graves' hyperthyroidism was defined as the absence of progression to ophthalmopathy over 18 months of follow-up. Hyperthyroidism patients were newly diagnosed, with disease duration under 2 months, and aged 18 to 65 years. Patients with uncontrolled infections, other autoimmune diseases, pregnancy or lactation were excluded. Clinical symptoms, serum thyroxine and TRAb, thyroid ultrasound, and orbital computed tomography formed the basis for the diagnoses. Total RNA was extracted with Trizol reagent, and quality was checked on an Agilent 2100 Bioanalyzer. Counted from cysteine to phenylalanine, this CDR3 has 14 amino acids. The kept DNA is CDR3 alone, 42 bases in frame from the first base. V is clipped by 0 bases and J by 6 bases, and the sequence between their germline boundaries is 12 bases long. As encoded in the germline V gene (reference sequence), CDR1 is DFQATT while CDR2 is SNEGSKA.

General study outcomes and caveats: Most expanded thyroid clonotypes (frequency above 0.001) were also detected in blood, a finding suggesting that blood repertoires may reflect thyroid immune responses. Sample size was not statistically predetermined, and investigators were not blinded to group allocation. In validation, progression to ophthalmopathy was predicted by the model with approximately 67% sensitivity and roughly 76% specificity, a median of roughly 6 months before onset. In cross-validation, a model built on a 13 V-J signature told ophthalmopathy apart from stable hyperthyroidism with over 85% sensitivity and 81% to 82% specificity, and in testing the same model reached 80%/75%.

The TCR beta CDR3 regions were amplified from RNA transcripts. For the first round of RT-PCR on the TCR CDR3, the HTBI primer set was used together with the Qiagen OneStep RT-PCR kit. Libraries were constructed in a second round of multiplex PCR, after which size selection and purification were carried out. Paired-end sequencing of the libraries was performed with 100 bp reads on an Illumina HiSeq2000. Regarding the original processing steps: SOAPnuke was used to process the raw data, with reads discarded if the reads contained adapters or uncalled bases, had a mean Phred below 15, or lacked an exact constant-primer or identifier match. High-quality paired reads were merged with COPE v1.2.5, and unique nucleotide sequences were defined as clonotypes. Clonotypes were aligned to IMGT TRBV, TRBD and TRBJ reference segments using MiTCR v1.1. The analysis included only V-J combinations with a frequency above 0.0001, which together covered 98% to 99.2% of the repertoires. A TCS score was defined as the ratio of F50 (clonal expansion) to E x V (chaos), with BLOSUM62-based TCRdist applied between CDR3 peptides within each V-J. Welch's t-statistics and random forest reduced fewer than 550 V-J features to 10 to 15, which were used in a naive Bayes classifier (R e1071). TCRdb took the public reads, trimmed them with fastp at Q25, ran MiXCR for clone calling and kept in-frame beta chains. CDR3 protein duplicates are merged, each entry listing the most common genes and DNA. What appears here as the V and J calls and clone size reflects TCRdb's work, not the paper's. Recorded for this sample are under 700,000 distinct CDR3 sequences; about 43% of them occurred a single time. About 8.2% of the sample goes to the ten largest clones.

Only a few counts were recorded for this clonotype. No antigen is known for it. Nothing much larger sits one base from this clone, and base qualities are not available. The sequence joins TRBV20-1 to TRBJ1-5; the D segment cannot be called with confidence. The TCR originated in a woman aged 18-30 years with Graves' hyperthyroidism. Donor details come from another sample of the same person, matched by shared clones. The specimen was peripheral blood or thyroid tissue (not recorded which). This receptor has the CDR3 CSAREPGWGQPQHF. The sequenced DNA is TGCAGTGCTAGAGAACCAGGCTGGGGTCAGCCCCAGCATTTT.